This TCR beta chain was recovered during a study of blood T cells in healthy people across ages. The CDR3 is made up of 13 amino acids. Germline CDR1 DFQATT, CDR2 SNEGSKA (reference sequence). J gave up 4 bases and V 6 bases, and 4 bases lay outside the gene matches. This clonotype was counted between two and nine times. The antigen is not known. Whole-study results and caveats: The percentage of naive T cells correlated strongly with TCR beta diversity. Diversity estimates drawn from one million T cells were deemed underestimates.

Then a second PCR, running about 6 to 12 cycles, was carried out with a sample-barcoded 5' primer and a J-beta primer mix. Every single cDNA molecule received a tag from a template-switch adaptor with 12 random nucleotides. The yield of each sample was at least 3 million CDR3-containing paired-end reads. Each CDR3 protein gets one entry after TCRdb re-called the 5' RACE reads with MiXCR. The profile covers about 640,000 distinct CDR3 sequences, with roughly 58% appearing a single time and around 37% taken by the ten largest. The source material was blood. The chain couples TRBV20-1 to TRBJ2-1, with TRBD2 identical over 9 bases. This TCR was sampled from a man aged 55 to 70 in good health. CDR3: CSAISGGYNEQFF. The CDR3 DNA follows: TGCAGTGCCATTAGCGGGGGATACAATGAGCAGTTCTTC.